This T cell receptor beta chain was identified during a study of blood T cell repertoires in COVID-19. Per the germline V gene, CDR1 is LGHNA and CDR2 is YNFKEQ. The CDR3 is 19 amino acids. After removal of 5 bases from V and 4 bases from J, the junction contained 12 bases not matched to a gene. Here immunoSEQ multiplex PCR was the method, and the copy in TCRdb shows in-frame clones only, minus some. The sample shows over 250,000 clones, roughly nine tenths of them seen only once. This receptor was taken from a woman in her 30s with COVID-19, enrolled during active disease. Sequencing was carried out using peripheral blood. V gene TRBV4-2 combines with J gene TRBJ2-2; 14 nucleotides align to TRBD2. The CDR3 nucleotides read TGTGCCAGCAGCTTATCCGGGACTAGCGGGAGCTGGGTCACCGGGGAGCTGTTTTTT. Translation gives CASSLSGTSGSWVTGELFF.